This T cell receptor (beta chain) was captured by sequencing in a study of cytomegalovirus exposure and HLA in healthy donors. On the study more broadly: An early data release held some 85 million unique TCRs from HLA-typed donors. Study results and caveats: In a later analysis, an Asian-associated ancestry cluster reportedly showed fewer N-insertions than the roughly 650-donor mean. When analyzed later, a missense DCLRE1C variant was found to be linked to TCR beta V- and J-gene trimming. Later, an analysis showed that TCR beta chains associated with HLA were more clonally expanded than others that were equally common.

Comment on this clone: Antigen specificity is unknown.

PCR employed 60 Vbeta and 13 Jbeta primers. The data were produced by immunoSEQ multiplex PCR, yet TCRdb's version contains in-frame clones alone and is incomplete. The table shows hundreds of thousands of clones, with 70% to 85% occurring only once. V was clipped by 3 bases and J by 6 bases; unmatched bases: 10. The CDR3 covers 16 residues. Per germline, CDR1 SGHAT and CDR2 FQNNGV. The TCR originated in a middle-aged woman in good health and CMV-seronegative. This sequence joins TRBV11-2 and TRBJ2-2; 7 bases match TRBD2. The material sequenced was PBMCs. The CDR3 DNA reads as TGTGCCAGCAGCTTGTTCTCTCCTAGCGGCTCCGGGGAGCTGTTTTTT. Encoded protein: CASSLFSPSGSGELFF.